Following are 31 T cell receptor beta chains from one sample sequenced in a study of T-cell reconstitution after alpha-beta-depleted transplantation in children. TCRbeta library preparation incorporated unique molecular identifiers. TCRdb recomputed calls from the PCR reads with MiXCR, one row per CDR3 protein. Of hundreds of thousands of distinct CDR3 sequences detected, about 10% appear once; the ten largest clones hold 10%. Sequenced material: PBMCs from the stem cell graft donor, taken from the stem cell graft. These receptors were obtained from a human donor who donated a stem cell graft to a child with SCID.

V usage is TRBV12-3 or TRBV12-4 and J usage is TRBJ1-1; D uncertain. V lost 0 bases, J lost 0 bases, and 11 bases lay in between. There are 16 residues in the CDR3. For the CDR3, the DNA is TGTGCCAGCAGTTTAGCGCGATCACGGATGAACACTGAAGCTTTCTTT. Protein product: CASSLARSRMNTEAFF.

This clonotype was picked up a small number of times. The J gene is TRBJ2-5, the V gene TRBV7-9; no clear D. V was pared by 1 base and J by 5 bases, with 11 bases between. Germline CDR1 SEHNR, CDR2 FQNEAQ (reference sequence). This CDR3 is built from 14 residues. CDR3 protein: CASSLGTKMETQYF. The CDR3 region has the DNA TGTGCCAGCAGCTTAGGAACTAAGATGGAGACCCAGTACTTC.

The rearrangement uses TRBV15 and TRBJ1-5, with D unclear. CDR3 size: 17 residues. Germline CDR1 is LNHNV and CDR2 is YYDKDF (reference sequence). Trimming took 0 bases from V and 0 from J, leaving 12 bases between them. In DNA form, the CDR3 reads TGTGCCACCAGCAGAGATAATGCGGGTTATAGCAATCAGCCCCAGCATTTT. It translates to CATSRDNAGYSNQPQHF.

The chain is built from TRBV5-1 and TRBJ2-7, with 11 nucleotides matching TRBD2. Germline lookup yields CDR1 SGHRS and CDR2 YFSETQ. Trimming cost V 2 bases and J 2 bases; bases outside gene matches: 9. CDR3 size: 17 residues. CDR3 loop: CASSLWGLTSGTYEQYF. CDR3 in DNA: TGCGCCAGCAGCTTATGGGGCTTGACTAGCGGGACCTACGAGCAGTACTTC.

This chain uses TRBV11-2 with TRBJ2-2; the match to TRBD2 covers 15 bases. CDR3 size: 17 residues. Germline assignment: CDR1 SGHAT and CDR2 FQNNGV. V trimming: 4 bases; J trimming: 5 bases; junction bases outside the gene matches: 5. The CDR3, as DNA: TGTGCCAGCAGCTGGACTAGCGGGGGGGTCACGACCGGGGAGCTGTTTTTT. Protein: CASSWTSGGVTTGELFF.

The V gene is TRBV7-9, the J gene TRBJ1-5; D gene ambiguous. This CDR3 is built from 12 residues. Germline CDR1 reads SEHNR; CDR2 reads FQNEAQ (reference sequence). V was clipped by 5 bases and J by 7 bases, with 9 bases between them. The CDR3 loop reads CASSTFGQPQHF. CDR3 DNA sequence: TGTGCCAGCAGCACATTTGGACAGCCCCAGCATTTT. The entire variable domain, with the rest obtained from reference TRBV7-9 and TRBJ1-5, is as follows: DTGVSQNPRHKITKRGQNVTFRCDPISEHNRLYWYRQTLGQGPEFLTYFQNEAQLEKSRLLSDRFSAERPKGSFSTLEIQRTEQGDSAMYLCASSTFGQPQHFGDGTRLSIL.

The rearrangement uses TRBV6-1 and TRBJ1-1, with D perhaps TRBD1 (5 bases). Germline V gene lookup returns CDR1 MNHNS and CDR2 SASEGT. Trimming stripped 11 bases from V and 4 bases from J, with 17 bases between. The CDR3 contains 13 residues. The CDR3 sequence: CAARGERRTEAFF. The DNA of the CDR3 is TGTGCCGCTCGAGGGGAGCGGCGCACTGAAGCTTTCTTT.

This clonotype has only a few counts. This rearrangement joins TRBV4-1 to TRBJ1-1; maybe TRBD1 (5 bases). The CDR3 spans 11 residues. The germline gives CDR1 MGHRA, CDR2 YSYEKL. V lost 8 bases to trimming and J lost 4 bases, with 8 bases between them. This CDR3 reads CASADSTEAFF. DNA of the CDR3: TGCGCCAGCGCCGACAGCACTGAAGCTTTCTTT.

This clonotype came up a few times. The genes are TRBV7-8 and TRBJ2-1, with 8 bases that match TRBD1. The V gene end was trimmed by 4 bases and the J gene end by 4 bases; junction bases not matched to a gene: 9. This CDR3 region has 16 residues. Germline V gives CDR1 SGHVS, CDR2 FQNEAQ. In DNA form, the CDR3 reads TGTGCCAGCAGCTCGAGCAGGGGGCAATCATACAATGAGCAGTTCTTC. Translation gives CASSSSRGQSYNEQFF.

This clonotype was seen only a few times. The rearrangement uses TRBV7-8 and TRBJ2-7; D is possibly TRBD2 (5 bases). This CDR3 spans 12 amino acids. Trimming took 5 bases from V and 4 from J, leaving 9 bases between them. Germline assignment: CDR1 SGHVS and CDR2 FQNEAQ. Here the CDR3 reads CASSTTRYEQYF. The CDR3 coding sequence is TGTGCCAGCAGCACTACTAGATACGAGCAGTACTTC. Drawing the rest from reference TRBV7-8 and TRBJ2-7, the complete variable domain is GAGVSQSPRYKVAKRGQDVALRCDPISGHVSLFWYQQALGQGPEFLTYFQNEAQLDKSGLPSDRFFAERPEGSVSTLKIQRTQQEDSAVYLCASSTTRYEQYFGPGTRLTVT.

This clonotype was picked up a small number of times. The rearrangement links TRBV6-1 to TRBJ1-6; TRBD1 might be the D (6 bases). Germline-derived CDR1 and CDR2 are MNHNS and SASEGT. This CDR3 is 15 amino acids long. Trimming took 7 bases from V and 3 from J, leaving 13 bases between them. The CDR3 DNA follows: TGTGCCAGCACTGTCGGACAGAGCTATAATTCACCCCTCCACTTT. Protein: CASTVGQSYNSPLHF.

The CDR3, as DNA: TGTGCCAGCAGTTACGTGACAGGGCGCAATGAGCAGTTCTTC. Translating it yields CASSYVTGRNEQFF. The chain links TRBV6-5 to TRBJ2-1; 7 nucleotides align to TRBD1. Germline loops: CDR1 MNHEY, CDR2 SVGAGI. This CDR3 is built from 14 residues. The V and J ends lost 2 bases and 6 bases, in that order; junction bases with no gene match: 4.

The J gene is TRBJ2-2, the V gene TRBV3-1; 8 bases are shared with TRBD1. The CDR3 is 17 amino acids. With V trimmed by 0 bases and J by 3 bases, 6 bases remained unmatched. Germline V gives CDR1 LGHDT, CDR2 YNNKEL (reference sequence). The CDR3 reads CASSQEDRVWDTGELFF. CDR3 DNA sequence: TGTGCCAGCAGCCAAGAGGACAGGGTCTGGGACACCGGGGAGCTGTTTTTT.

The table lists this clonotype with a few counts. CDR3 residues: CASSLIVIGDYGYTF. The CDR3 DNA sequence: TGTGCCAGCAGTTTAATTGTCATAGGGGACTATGGCTACACCTTC. J is TRBJ1-2 and V is TRBV12-3 or TRBV12-4, with D perhaps matching TRBD1 (5 bases). This CDR3 is 15 amino acids long. V lost 2 bases and J lost 3, with 13 bases in between.

The chain has TRBV12-3 or TRBV12-4 and TRBJ1-3; 7 positions agree with TRBD1. V was pared by 6 bases and J by 7 bases, with 6 bases of the junction left unmatched. The CDR3 has 13 amino acids. CDR3 nucleotides: TGTGCCAGCAGCAACGACAGGGTTAACACCATATATTTT. Its protein product is CASSNDRVNTIYF.

V is TRBV20-1 and J is TRBJ2-1; TRBD2 matches at 13 bases. CDR3 length: 16 amino acids. Germline values: CDR1 DFQATT, CDR2 SNEGSKA (reference sequence). V shed 5 bases, J shed 7 bases, and the junction held 11 bases outside the gene matches. The CDR3 is CSARRGTSGGGNEQFF. CDR3 nucleotides: TGCAGTGCTCGCCGGGGAACTAGCGGGGGGGGAAATGAGCAGTTCTTC.

This clonotype has a handful of counts. The chain has TRBV20-1 and TRBJ2-3; no clear D gene. Germline V lookup: CDR1 DFQATT, CDR2 SNEGSKA (reference sequence). The CDR3 runs to 12 residues. V was clipped by 7 bases and J by 5 bases, with 13 bases between them. Here the CDR3 DNA reads TGCAGTGTGATTGTCGTGGGAGATACGCAGTATTTT. Translated: CSVIVVGDTQYF.

This clonotype was counted a few times. This chain connects TRBV29-1 to TRBJ2-1; 7 positions match TRBD1. V shed 2 bases, J shed 2 bases, and the junction held 3 bases outside the gene matches. The V gene's germline CDR1 is SQVTM and CDR2 ANQGSEA. This CDR3 region has 14 residues. Here the CDR3 reads CSVETGAAYNEQFF. The CDR3, as DNA: TGCAGCGTTGAAACAGGGGCTGCCTACAATGAGCAGTTCTTC.

This clonotype was picked up one time. The genes are TRBV7-9 and TRBJ2-7; TRBD1 matches at 8 bases. V shed 3 bases and J 6 bases; nucleotides not matched to a gene: 7. CDR3 length: 14 amino acids. Germline loops: CDR1 SEHNR, CDR2 FQNEAQ (reference sequence). The DNA of the CDR3 is TGTGCCAGCAGCTTCCCGGCAGGGGGCGGCGAGCAGTACTTC. It yields the protein CASSFPAGGGEQYF.

The sample holds many counts of this clonotype. The rearrangement uses TRBV3-1 and TRBJ2-2; D unresolved. V was cut by 0 bases and J by 0 bases, with 11 bases left in between. CDR3 length: 17 amino acids. Germline-derived CDR1 and CDR2 are LGHDT and YNNKEL (reference sequence). CDR3 sequence reads: CASSQDLPTANTGELFF. As DNA, the CDR3 is TGTGCCAGCAGCCAAGATCTCCCAACCGCGAACACCGGGGAGCTGTTTTTT.

The J gene is TRBJ2-1, the V gene TRBV5-5; D is perhaps TRBD1 or TRBD2 (6 bases each). Looked up from germline, CDR1 is SGHKS and CDR2 is YYEKEE (reference sequence). V was cut by 3 bases and J by 8 bases, with 12 bases left in between. The CDR3 is 13 residues long. Written as DNA, the CDR3 is TGTGCCAGCAGCTACGACAGGAGGGATGAGCAGTTCTTC. Its protein product is CASSYDRRDEQFF.

The chain uses TRBV3-1 and TRBJ2-7, with D possibly matching TRBD2 (6 bases). V dropped 3 bases and J dropped 0 bases, with 18 bases sitting between them. The CDR3 contains 17 residues. CDR1 and CDR2 from the germline V gene are LGHDT and YNNKEL (reference sequence). The CDR3 coding sequence is TGTGCCAGCAGCCACCCCCGGGACTCGATCAACTCCTACGAGCAGTACTTC. It specifies CASSHPRDSINSYEQYF.

The V and J genes are TRBV20-1 and TRBJ1-2; D may be TRBD1 (5 bases). The CDR3 covers 15 residues. Trimming took off 0 bases at V and 4 bases at J, with 15 bases between the two ends. The germline V gene has CDR1 DFQATT and CDR2 SNEGSKA (reference sequence). DNA of the CDR3: TGCAGTGCTAGAGATAATATGAGGGGTTCCTATGGCTACACCTTC. Protein: CSARDNMRGSYGYTF.

This clonotype was seen a handful of times. The rearrangement uses TRBV12-3 or TRBV12-4 and TRBJ1-6; D gene uncertain. Trimming pared 2 bases from V and 7 bases from J, leaving 12 bases between. The CDR3 extends over 15 amino acids. The CDR3 DNA reads as TGTGCCAGCAGTTTATCAGGCATCCCAAATTCACCCCTCCACTTT. Translating gives CASSLSGIPNSPLHF.

The chain recombines TRBV24-1 with TRBJ2-3; D remains ambiguous. The CDR3 sequence is 14 residues long. The V gene lost 3 bases and the J gene lost 4 bases, with 10 bases spanning the gap. From germline, CDR1 is KGHDR and CDR2 SFDVKD. The CDR3, as DNA: TGTGCCACCAGTGATCCGGGTCTTGCAGATACGCAGTATTTT. It is translated as CATSDPGLADTQYF.

CDR3 region: CASSIVNGNEQFF. The DNA for the CDR3 is TGTGCCAGTAGTATAGTGAATGGCAATGAGCAGTTCTTC. V and J are TRBV19 and TRBJ2-1; D unclear. Germline CDR1 and CDR2: LNHDA and SQIVND (reference sequence). This CDR3 contains 13 residues. Between the trimmed V and J ends, which lost 1 base and 6 bases, there was a span of 7 bases. The full variable domain, completed using reference TRBV19 and TRBJ2-1, is DGGITQSPKYLFRKEGQNVTLSCEQNLNHDAMYWYRQDPGQGLRLIYYSQIVNDFQKGDIAEGYSVSREKKESFPLTVTSAQKNPTAFYLCASSIVNGNEQFFGPGTRLTVL.

The CDR3 spells CASSEGSFSTDTQYF. In DNA, the CDR3 is TGTGCCAGCAGTGAAGGATCATTTTCCACAGATACGCAGTATTTT. This rearrangement joins TRBV2 to TRBJ2-3, with D uncertain. The CDR3 contains 15 residues. Germline CDR1 reads SNHLY; CDR2 reads FYNNEI. The V end lost 1 base, the J end lost 2 bases, and 10 bases lay between the germline ends. The full variable domain, completed using reference TRBV2 and TRBJ2-3, is EPEVTQTPSHQVTQMGQEVILRCVPISNHLYFYWYRQILGQKVEFLVSFYNNEISEKSEIFDDQFSVERPDGSNFTLKIRSTKLEDSAMYFCASSEGSFSTDTQYFGPGTRLTVL.

This rearrangement joins TRBV9 to TRBJ1-1; 9 bases align to TRBD1. Germline V CDR1 and CDR2: SGDLS, YYNGEE. This CDR3 region has 14 residues. V lost 3 bases, J lost 8 bases, and 8 bases stayed unmatched. The CDR3 nucleotides are TGTGCCAGCAGCGCCCGGGACAGGGTTTTGGAAGCTTTCTTT. Translating gives CASSARDRVLEAFF.

This chain links TRBV7-9 with TRBJ2-5; D is ambiguous. The CDR3 loop spans 14 amino acids. Looked up from germline, CDR1 is SEHNR and CDR2 is FQNEAQ (reference sequence). The V gene lost 3 bases and the J gene lost 1 base, with 9 bases spanning the gap. In nucleotides, the CDR3 is TGTGCCAGCAGCTTCGTAGCCTCCCAAGAGACCCAGTACTTC. It translates to CASSFVASQETQYF.

This clonotype occurred a few times. This sequence joins TRBV12-3 or TRBV12-4 and TRBJ1-1; 7 bases agree with TRBD1. Trimming at V came to 5 bases and at J to 1 base, leaving 7 bases not matched to a gene. The CDR3 length is 15 residues. The chain's CDR3 is CASSRSGTENTEAFF. In nucleotides, the CDR3 is TGTGCCAGCAGTAGATCCGGGACAGAGAACACTGAAGCTTTCTTT.

This clonotype has just a few counts. The chain has TRBV7-9 and TRBJ2-3; 14 nucleotides match TRBD2. The CDR3 has 14 amino acids. Germline V gene lookup returns CDR1 SEHNR and CDR2 FQNEAQ (reference sequence). V was clipped by 7 bases and J by 8 bases; unmatched bases: 5. CDR3 nucleotides: TGTGCCAGCACCGGGACTAGCGGGGGTGGTACGCAGTATTTT. It yields the protein CASTGTSGGGTQYF.